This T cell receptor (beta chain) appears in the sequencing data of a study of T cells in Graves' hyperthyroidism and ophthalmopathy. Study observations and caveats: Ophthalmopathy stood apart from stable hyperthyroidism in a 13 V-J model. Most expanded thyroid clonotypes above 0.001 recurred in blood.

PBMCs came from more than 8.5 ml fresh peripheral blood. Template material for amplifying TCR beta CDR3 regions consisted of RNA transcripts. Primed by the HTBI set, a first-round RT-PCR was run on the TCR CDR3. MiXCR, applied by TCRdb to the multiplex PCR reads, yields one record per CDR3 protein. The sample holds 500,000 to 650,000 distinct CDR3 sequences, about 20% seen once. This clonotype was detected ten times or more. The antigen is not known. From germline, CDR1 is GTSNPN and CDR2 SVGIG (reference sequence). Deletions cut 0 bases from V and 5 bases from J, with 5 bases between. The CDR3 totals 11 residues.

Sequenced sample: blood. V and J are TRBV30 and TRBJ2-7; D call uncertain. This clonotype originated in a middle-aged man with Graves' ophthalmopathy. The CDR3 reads CAWSVWDEQYF. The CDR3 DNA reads TGTGCCTGGAGTGTATGGGACGAGCAGTACTTC.